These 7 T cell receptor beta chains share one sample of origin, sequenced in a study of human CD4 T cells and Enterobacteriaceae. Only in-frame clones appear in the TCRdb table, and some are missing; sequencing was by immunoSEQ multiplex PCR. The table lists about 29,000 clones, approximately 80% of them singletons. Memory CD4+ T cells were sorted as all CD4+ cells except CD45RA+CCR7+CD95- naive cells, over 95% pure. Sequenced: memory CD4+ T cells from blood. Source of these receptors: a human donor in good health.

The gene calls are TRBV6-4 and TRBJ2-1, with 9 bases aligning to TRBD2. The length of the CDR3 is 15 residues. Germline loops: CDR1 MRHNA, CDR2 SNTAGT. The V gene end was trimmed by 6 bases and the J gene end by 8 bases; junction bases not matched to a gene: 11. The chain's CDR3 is CASSPGSGGQDEQFF. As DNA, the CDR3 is TGTGCCAGCAGCCCTGGGAGCGGGGGGCAGGATGAGCAGTTCTTC.

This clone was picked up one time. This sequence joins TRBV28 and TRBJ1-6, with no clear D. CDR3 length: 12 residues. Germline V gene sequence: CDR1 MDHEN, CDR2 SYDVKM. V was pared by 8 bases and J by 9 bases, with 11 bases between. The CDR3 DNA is TGTGCCAGCCTGGCAGGCTCTTCACCCCTCCACTTT. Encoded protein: CASLAGSSPLHF.

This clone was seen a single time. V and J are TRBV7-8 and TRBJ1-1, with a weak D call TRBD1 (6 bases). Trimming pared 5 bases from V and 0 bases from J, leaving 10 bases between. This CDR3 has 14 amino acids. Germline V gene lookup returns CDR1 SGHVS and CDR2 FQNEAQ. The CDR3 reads CASSANRVNTEAFF. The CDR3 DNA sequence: TGTGCCAGCAGCGCCAACAGGGTGAACACTGAAGCTTTCTTT. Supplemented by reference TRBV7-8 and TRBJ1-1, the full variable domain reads GAGVSQSPRYKVAKRGQDVALRCDPISGHVSLFWYQQALGQGPEFLTYFQNEAQLDKSGLPSDRFFAERPEGSVSTLKIQRTQQEDSAVYLCASSANRVNTEAFFGQGTRLTVV.

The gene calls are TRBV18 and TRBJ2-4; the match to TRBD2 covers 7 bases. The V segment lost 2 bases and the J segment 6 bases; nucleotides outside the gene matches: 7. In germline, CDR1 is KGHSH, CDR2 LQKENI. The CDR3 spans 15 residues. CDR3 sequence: CASSPVAGAVNIQYF. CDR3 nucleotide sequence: TGTGCCAGCTCACCAGTCGCGGGAGCGGTAAACATTCAGTACTTC.

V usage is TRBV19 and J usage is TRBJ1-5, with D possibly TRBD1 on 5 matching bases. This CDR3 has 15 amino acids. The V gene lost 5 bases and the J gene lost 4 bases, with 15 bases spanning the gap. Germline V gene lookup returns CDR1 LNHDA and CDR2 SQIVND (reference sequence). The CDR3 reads CASSPQGLGNQPQHF. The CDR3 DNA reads TGTGCCAGTAGTCCCCAGGGTTTGGGGAATCAGCCCCAGCATTTT.

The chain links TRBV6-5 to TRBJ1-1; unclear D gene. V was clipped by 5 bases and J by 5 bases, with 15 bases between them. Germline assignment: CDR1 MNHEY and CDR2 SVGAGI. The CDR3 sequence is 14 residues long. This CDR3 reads CASSKAATGTEAFF. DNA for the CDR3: TGTGCCAGCAGTAAAGCCGCGACCGGGACTGAAGCTTTCTTT.

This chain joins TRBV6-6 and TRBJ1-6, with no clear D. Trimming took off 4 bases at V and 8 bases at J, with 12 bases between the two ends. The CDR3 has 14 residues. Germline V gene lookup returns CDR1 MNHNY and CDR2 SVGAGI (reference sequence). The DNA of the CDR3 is TGTGCCAGCAGTTTTCGGGGTCGGGATTCACCCCTCCACTTT. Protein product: CASSFRGRDSPLHF.